This T cell receptor beta chain comes out of a study of cytomegalovirus exposure and HLA in healthy donors. Findings and caveats of the study: Most of the TCR beta V segments (in an earlier analysis) were productive either about 87% or about 30% of the time.

In regard to this clone: The antigen is unknown.

CDR3 length equals 18 residues. The V segment lost 4 bases and the J segment 0 bases; nucleotides outside the gene matches: 11. Germline CDR1 is MNHNS and CDR2 is SASEGT. Vbeta (60) and Jbeta (13) primers were used in the PCR. Method: immunoSEQ multiplex PCR; TCRdb's copy keeps in-frame clones and lacks some. The sample includes roughly 130,000 clones, approximately 65% of them seen just once. J is TRBJ2-4 and V is TRBV6-1, with 8 bases identical to TRBD1. The receptor's source is a man aged 18 to 29 in good health and CMV-seronegative. Sequenced material: PBMCs. In nucleotides, the CDR3 is TGTGCCAGCAGTGGGGGGACAGGCCTGCGTATAGCCAAAAACATTCAGTACTTC. It specifies CASSGGTGLRIAKNIQYF.